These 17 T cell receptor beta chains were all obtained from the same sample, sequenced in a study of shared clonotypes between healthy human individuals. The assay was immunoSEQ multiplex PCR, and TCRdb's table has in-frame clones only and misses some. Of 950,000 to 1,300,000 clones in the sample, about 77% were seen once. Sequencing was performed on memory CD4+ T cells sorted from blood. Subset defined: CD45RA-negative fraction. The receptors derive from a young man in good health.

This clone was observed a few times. The CDR3 loop reads CASSLVSTSGGNIQYF. In DNA form, the CDR3 reads TGTGCCAGCAGCTTAGTATCTACTAGCGGAGGAAACATTCAGTACTTC. V is TRBV7-2 and J is TRBJ2-4; TRBD2 agrees at 8 bases. With 1 base clipped from V and 6 bases from J, the junction kept 8 bases outside the gene matches. The germline CDR1 and CDR2 sequences are SGHTA and FQGNSA. CDR3 size: 16 residues.

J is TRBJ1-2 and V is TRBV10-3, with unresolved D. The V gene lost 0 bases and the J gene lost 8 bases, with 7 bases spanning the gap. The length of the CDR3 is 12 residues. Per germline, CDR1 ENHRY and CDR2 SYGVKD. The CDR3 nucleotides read TGTGCCATCAGTGAGTCGGCGCGAGGCTACACCTTC. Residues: CAISESARGYTF.

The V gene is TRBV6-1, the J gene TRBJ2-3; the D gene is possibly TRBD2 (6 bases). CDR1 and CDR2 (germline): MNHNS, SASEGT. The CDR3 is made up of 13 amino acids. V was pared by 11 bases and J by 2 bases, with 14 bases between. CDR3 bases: TGTGCCGGGGGAAGGGACTTCACAGATACGCAGTATTTT. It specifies CAGGRDFTDTQYF.

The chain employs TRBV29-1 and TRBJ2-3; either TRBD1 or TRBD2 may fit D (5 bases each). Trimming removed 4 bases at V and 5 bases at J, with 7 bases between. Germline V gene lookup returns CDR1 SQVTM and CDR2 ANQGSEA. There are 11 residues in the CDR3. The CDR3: CSVGGIDTQYF. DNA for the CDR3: TGCAGCGTTGGGGGGATAGATACGCAGTATTTT.

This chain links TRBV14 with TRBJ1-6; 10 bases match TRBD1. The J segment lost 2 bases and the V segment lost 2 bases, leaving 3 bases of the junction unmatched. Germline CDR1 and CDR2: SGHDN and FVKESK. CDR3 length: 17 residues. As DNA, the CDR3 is TGTGCCAGCAGCCAAAGGACAGGGGGTGCCTATAATTCACCCCTCCACTTT. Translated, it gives CASSQRTGGAYNSPLHF. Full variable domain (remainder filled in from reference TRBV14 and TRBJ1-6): EAGVTQFPSHSVIEKGQTVTLRCDPISGHDNLYWYRRVMGKEIKFLLHFVKESKQDESGMPNNRFLAERTGGTYSTLKVQPAELEDSGVYFCASSQRTGGAYNSPLHFGNGTRLTVT.

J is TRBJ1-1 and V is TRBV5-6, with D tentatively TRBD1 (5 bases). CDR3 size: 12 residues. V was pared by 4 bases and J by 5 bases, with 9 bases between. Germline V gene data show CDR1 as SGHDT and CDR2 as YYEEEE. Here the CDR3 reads CASSAGGTEAFF. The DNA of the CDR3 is TGTGCCAGCAGCGCGGGGGGAACTGAAGCTTTCTTT.

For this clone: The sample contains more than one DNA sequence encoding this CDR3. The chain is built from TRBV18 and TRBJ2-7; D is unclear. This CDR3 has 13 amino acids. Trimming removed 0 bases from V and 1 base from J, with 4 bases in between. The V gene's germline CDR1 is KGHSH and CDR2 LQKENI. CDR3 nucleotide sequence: TGTGCCAGCTCACCACCTAGTTCCTACGAGCAGTACTTC. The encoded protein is CASSPPSSYEQYF.

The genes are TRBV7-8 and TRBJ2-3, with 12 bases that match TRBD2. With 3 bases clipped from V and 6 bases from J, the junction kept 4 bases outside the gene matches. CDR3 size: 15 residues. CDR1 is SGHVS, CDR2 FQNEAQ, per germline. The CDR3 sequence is CASSFELAGGDTQYF. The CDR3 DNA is TGTGCCAGCAGCTTCGAACTAGCGGGAGGTGATACGCAGTATTTT.

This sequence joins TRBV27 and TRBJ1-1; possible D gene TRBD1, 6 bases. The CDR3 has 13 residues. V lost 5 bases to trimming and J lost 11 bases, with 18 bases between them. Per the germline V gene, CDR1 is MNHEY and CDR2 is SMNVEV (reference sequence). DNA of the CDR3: TGTGCCAGCAGTACCGGACTTAGAAGGGGGGCTTTCTTT. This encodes CASSTGLRRGAFF.

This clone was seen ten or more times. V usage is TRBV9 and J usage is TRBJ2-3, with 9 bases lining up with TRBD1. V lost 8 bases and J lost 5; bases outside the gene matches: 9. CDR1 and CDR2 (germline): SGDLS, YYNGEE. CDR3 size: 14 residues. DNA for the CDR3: TGTGCCAGTTCCGGGACAGGGAAGGTAGATACGCAGTATTTT. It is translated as CASSGTGKVDTQYF.

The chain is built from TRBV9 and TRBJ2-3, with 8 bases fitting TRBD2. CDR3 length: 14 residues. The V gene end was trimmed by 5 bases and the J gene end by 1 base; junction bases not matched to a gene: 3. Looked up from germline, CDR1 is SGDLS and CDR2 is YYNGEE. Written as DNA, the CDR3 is TGTGCCAGCAGTACGACTAGCGGCACAGATACGCAGTATTTT. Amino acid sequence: CASSTTSGTDTQYF.

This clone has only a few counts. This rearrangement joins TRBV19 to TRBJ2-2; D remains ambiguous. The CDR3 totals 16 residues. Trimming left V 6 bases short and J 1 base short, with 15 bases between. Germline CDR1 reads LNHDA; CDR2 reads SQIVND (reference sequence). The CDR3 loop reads CASRYGRAQNTGELFF. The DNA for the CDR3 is TGTGCCAGTAGGTACGGACGTGCTCAGAACACCGGGGAGCTGTTTTTT. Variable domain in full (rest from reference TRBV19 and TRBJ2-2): DGGITQSPKYLFRKEGQNVTLSCEQNLNHDAMYWYRQDPGQGLRLIYYSQIVNDFQKGDIAEGYSVSREKKESFPLTVTSAQKNPTAFYLCASRYGRAQNTGELFFGEGSRLTVL.

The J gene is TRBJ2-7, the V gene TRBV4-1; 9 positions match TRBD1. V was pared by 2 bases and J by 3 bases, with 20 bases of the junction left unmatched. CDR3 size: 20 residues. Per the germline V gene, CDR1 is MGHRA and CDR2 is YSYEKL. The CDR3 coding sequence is TGCGCCAGCAGCCAATTCAACCCGCCAGCCGGACAGGGGAATCACTACGAGCAGTACTTC. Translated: CASSQFNPPAGQGNHYEQYF.

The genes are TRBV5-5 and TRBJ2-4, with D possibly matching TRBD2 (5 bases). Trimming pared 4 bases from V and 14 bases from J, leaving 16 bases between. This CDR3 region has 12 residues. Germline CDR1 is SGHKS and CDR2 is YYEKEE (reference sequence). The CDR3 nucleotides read TGTGCCAGCAGCGGAGGCCGGGCTGGGGAGTACTTC. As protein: CASSGGRAGEYF.

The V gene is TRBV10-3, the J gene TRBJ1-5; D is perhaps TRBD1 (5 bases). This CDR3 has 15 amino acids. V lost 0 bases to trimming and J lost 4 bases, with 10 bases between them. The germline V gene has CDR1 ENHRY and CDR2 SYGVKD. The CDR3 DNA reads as TGTGCCATCAGTGAGTCGGGGGGGGTAAATCAGCCCCAGCATTTT. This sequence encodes CAISESGGVNQPQHF.

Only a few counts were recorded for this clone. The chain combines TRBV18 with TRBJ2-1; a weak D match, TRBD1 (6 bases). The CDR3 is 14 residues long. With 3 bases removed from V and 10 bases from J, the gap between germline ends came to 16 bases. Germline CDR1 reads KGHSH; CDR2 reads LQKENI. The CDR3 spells CASSPGQTSREQFF. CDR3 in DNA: TGTGCCAGCTCACCTGGACAGACCAGTCGGGAGCAGTTCTTC.

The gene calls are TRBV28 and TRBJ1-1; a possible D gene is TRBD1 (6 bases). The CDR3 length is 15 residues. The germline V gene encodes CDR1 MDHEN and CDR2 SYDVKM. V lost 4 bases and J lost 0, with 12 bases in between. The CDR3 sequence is CASSSRGGLNTEAFF. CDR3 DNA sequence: TGTGCCAGCAGTTCCCGAGGGGGTTTGAACACTGAAGCTTTCTTT.